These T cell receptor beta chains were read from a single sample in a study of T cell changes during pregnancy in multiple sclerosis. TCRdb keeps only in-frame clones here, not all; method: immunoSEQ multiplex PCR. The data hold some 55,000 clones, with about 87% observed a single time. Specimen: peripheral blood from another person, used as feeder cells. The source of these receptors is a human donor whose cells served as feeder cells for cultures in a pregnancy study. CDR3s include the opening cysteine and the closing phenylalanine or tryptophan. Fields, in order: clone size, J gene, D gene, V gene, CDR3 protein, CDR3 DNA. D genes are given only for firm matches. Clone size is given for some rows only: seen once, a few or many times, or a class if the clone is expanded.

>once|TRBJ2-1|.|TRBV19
CASSIEDGSYNEQFF
TGTGCCAGTAGTATAGAAGACGGCTCCTACAATGAGCAGTTCTTC
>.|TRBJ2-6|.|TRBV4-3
CASSQAGANVLTF
TGCGCCAGCAGCCAAGCTGGGGCCAACGTCCTGACTTTC
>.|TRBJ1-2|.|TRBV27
CASSLSFGGYYGYTF
TGTGCCAGCAGTTTAAGTTTTGGGGGGTACTATGGCTACACCTTC
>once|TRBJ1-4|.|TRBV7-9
CASSLGGTSNEKLFF
TGTGCCAGCAGCTTAGGGGGGACGAGTAATGAAAAACTGTTTTTT
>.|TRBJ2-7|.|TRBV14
CASSHAYEQYF
TGTGCCAGCAGCCATGCTTACGAGCAGTACTTC
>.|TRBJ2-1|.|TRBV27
CASSLQDGSSYNEQFF
TGTGCCAGCAGTTTACAGGACGGTAGCTCCTACAATGAGCAGTTCTTC
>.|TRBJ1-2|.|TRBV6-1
CASSDLLKASYGYTF
TGTGCCAGCAGTGATTTACTGAAGGCGTCCTATGGCTACACCTTC
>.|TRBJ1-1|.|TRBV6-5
CASSYEAASNTEAFF
TGTGCCAGCAGTTACGAGGCGGCCTCGAACACTGAAGCTTTCTTT
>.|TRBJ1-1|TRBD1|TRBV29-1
CSVDPDRTYTEAFF
TGCAGCGTTGACCCGGACAGGACCTACACTGAAGCTTTCTTT
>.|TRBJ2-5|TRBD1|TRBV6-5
CASTDTGGDETQYF
TGTGCCAGCACTGATACAGGGGGTGACGAGACCCAGTACTTC
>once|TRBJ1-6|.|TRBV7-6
CASSNTINSPLHF
TGTGCCAGTTCGAACACCATCAATTCACCCCTCCACTTT
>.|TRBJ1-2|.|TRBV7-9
CASSLSGTRYGYTF
TGTGCCAGCAGCTTATCGGGCACACGATATGGCTACACCTTC
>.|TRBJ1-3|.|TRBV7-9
CASSFRVAAGNTIYF
TGTGCCAGCAGCTTCCGGGTGGCTGCTGGAAACACCATATATTTT